This T cell receptor (beta chain) was captured by sequencing in a study of T cells expressing NK-cell markers. Across the whole study: Sequenced donors, eight in total, included seven who were HCMV-seropositive and one who was seronegative. General study results and limits: The CD3+CD56-NKG2C+ fraction of several donors was likewise dominated by these clonotypes. It remained uncertain whether the expanded NKG2C+ T cell clones were specific for HCMV antigens.

With respect to this clonotype: The antigen is unknown.

For TCR beta, cDNA was produced by 5'RACE template switching with UMIs. TCRdb reprocessed the 5' RACE reads and keeps a single row for each CDR3 protein, giving no DNA. Reported are about 150,000 distinct CDR3 sequences; the ten largest clones contain roughly a third. Per germline, CDR1 DFQATT and CDR2 SNEGSKA (reference sequence). The CDR3 length is 14 residues. The specimen was blood T cells: a sorted CD56 or NKG2C T cell subset, CD4+ or CD8+ T cells, or bulk PBMC T cells (not recorded which). The sequence was collected from a woman between 45 and 65 years old in good health. V usage is TRBV20-1 and J usage is TRBJ2-7; TCRdb gives TRBD1 as the D gene, but with no DNA this cannot be confirmed. The CDR3: CSARTVTGSYEQYF.